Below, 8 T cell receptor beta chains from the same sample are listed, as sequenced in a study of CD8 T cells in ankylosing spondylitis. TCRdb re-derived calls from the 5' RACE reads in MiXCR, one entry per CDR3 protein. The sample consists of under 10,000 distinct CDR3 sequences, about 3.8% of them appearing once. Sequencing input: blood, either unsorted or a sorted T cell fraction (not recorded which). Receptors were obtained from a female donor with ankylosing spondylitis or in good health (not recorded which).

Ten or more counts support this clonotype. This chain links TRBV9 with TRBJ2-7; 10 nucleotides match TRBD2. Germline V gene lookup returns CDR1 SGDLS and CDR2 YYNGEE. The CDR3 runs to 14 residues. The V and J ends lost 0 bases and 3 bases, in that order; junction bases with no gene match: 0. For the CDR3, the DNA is TGTGCCAGCAGCGTAGGACTAGCGGGCTACGAGCAGTACTTC. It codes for CASSVGLAGYEQYF.

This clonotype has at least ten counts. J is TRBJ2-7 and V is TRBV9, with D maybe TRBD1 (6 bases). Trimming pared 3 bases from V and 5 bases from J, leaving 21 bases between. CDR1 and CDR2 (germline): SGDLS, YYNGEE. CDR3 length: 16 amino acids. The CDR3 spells CASSATPQGIIHEQYF. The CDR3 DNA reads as TGTGCCAGCAGCGCCACACCGCAGGGGATCATCCACGAGCAGTACTTC. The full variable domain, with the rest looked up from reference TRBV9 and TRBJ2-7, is DSGVTQTPKHLITATGQRVTLRCSPRSGDLSVYWYQQSLDQGLQFLIQYYNGEERAKGNILERFSAQQFPDLHSELNLSSLELGDSALYFCASSATPQGIIHEQYFGPGTRLTVT.

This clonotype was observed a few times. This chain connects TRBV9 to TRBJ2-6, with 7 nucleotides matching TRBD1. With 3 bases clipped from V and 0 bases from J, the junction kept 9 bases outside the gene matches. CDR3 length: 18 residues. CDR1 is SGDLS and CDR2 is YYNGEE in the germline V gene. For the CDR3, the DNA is TGTGCCAGCAGCGCCAGGACAGGCTTAAGCTCTGGGGCCAACGTCCTGACTTTC. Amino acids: CASSARTGLSSGANVLTF.

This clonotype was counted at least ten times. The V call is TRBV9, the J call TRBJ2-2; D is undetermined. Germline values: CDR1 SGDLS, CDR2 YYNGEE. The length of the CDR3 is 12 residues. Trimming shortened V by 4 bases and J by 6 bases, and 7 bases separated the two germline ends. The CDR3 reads CASSPRAGELFF. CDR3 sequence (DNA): TGTGCCAGCAGCCCCCGCGCCGGGGAGCTGTTTTTT.

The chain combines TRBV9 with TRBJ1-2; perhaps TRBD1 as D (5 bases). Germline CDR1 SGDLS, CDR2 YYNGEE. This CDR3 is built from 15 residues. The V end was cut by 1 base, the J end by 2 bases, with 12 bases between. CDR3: CASSVSREGNYGYTF. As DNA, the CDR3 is TGTGCCAGCAGCGTATCCAGGGAGGGAAACTATGGCTACACCTTC.

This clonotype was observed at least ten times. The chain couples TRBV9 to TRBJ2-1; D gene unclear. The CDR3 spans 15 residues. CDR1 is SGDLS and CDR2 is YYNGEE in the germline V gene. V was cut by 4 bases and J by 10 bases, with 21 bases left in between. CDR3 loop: CASSFFDTYGWEQFF. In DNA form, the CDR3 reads TGTGCCAGCAGCTTCTTCGACACATACGGTTGGGAGCAGTTCTTC.

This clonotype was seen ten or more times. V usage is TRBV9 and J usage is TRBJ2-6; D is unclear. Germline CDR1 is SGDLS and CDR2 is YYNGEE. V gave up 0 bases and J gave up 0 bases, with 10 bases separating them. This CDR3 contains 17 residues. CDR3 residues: CASSVAGARSGANVLTF. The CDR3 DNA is TGTGCCAGCAGCGTAGCGGGTGCTCGCTCTGGGGCCAACGTCCTGACTTTC.

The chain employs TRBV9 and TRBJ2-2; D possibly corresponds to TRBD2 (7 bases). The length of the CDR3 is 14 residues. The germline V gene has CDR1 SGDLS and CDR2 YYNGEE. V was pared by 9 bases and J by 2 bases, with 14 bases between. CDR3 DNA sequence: TGTGCCACCAGTAGGGGGGGCAACACCGGGGAGCTGTTTTTT. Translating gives CATSRGGNTGELFF.